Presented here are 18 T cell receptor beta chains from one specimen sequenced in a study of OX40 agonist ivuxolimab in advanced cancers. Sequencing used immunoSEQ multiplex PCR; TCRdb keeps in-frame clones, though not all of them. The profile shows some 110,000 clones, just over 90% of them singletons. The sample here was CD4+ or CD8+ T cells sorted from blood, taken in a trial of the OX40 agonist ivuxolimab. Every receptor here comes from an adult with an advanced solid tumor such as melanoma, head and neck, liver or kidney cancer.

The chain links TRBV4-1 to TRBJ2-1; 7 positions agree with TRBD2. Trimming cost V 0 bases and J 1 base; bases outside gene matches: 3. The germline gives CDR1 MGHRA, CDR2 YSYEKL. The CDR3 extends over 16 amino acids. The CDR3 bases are TGCGCCAGCAGCCAAGATCTAGCGGTGTCCTACAATGAGCAGTTCTTC. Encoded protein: CASSQDLAVSYNEQFF.

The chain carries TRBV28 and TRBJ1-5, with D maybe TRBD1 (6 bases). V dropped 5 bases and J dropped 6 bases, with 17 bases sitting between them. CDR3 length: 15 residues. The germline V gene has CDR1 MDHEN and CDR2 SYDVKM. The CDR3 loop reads CASSTLQGSSQPQHF. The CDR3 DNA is TGTGCCAGCAGTACCCTACAGGGTTCTAGTCAGCCCCAGCATTTT.

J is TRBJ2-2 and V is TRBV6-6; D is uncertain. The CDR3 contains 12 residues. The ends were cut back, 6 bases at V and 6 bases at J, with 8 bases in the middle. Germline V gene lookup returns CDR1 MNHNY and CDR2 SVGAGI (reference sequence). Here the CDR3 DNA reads TGTGCCAGCAGATCCCCCGCCGGGGAGCTGTTTTTT. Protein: CASRSPAGELFF.

The CDR3 DNA reads as TGTGCCAGCAGCCCGCACTACGAGCAGTACTTC. Amino acids: CASSPHYEQYF. The chain combines TRBV7-2 with TRBJ2-7; D is uncertain. Looked up from germline, CDR1 is SGHTA and CDR2 is FQGNSA. V was trimmed by 5 bases and J by 3 bases, leaving 5 bases between them. The CDR3 runs 11 residues.

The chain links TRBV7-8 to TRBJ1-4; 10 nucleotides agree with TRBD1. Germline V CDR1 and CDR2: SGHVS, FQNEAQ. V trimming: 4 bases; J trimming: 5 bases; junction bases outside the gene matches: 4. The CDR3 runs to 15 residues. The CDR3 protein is CASSSPGQGNEKLFF. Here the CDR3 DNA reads TGTGCCAGCAGCTCGCCGGGACAGGGGAATGAAAAACTGTTTTTT.

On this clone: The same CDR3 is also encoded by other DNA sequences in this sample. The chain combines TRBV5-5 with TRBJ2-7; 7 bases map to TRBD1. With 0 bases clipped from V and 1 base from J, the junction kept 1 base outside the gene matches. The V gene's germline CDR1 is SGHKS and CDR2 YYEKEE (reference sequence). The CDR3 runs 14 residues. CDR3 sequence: CASSLGQGSYEQYF. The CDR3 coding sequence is TGTGCCAGCAGCTTGGGACAGGGATCCTACGAGCAGTACTTC. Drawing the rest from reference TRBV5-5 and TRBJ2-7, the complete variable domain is DAGVTQSPTHLIKTRGQQVTLRCSPISGHKSVSWYQQVLGQGPQFIFQYYEKEERGRGNFPDRFSARQFPNYSSELNVNALLLGDSALYLCASSLGQGSYEQYFGPGTRLTVT.

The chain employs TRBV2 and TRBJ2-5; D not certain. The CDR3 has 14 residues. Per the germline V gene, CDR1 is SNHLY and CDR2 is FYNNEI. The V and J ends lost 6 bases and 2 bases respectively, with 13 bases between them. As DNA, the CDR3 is TGTGCCAGCAGCGGATCAGACTTTCAAGAGACCCAGTACTTC. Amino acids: CASSGSDFQETQYF. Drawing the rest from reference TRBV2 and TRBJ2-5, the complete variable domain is EPEVTQTPSHQVTQMGQEVILRCVPISNHLYFYWYRQILGQKVEFLVSFYNNEISEKSEIFDDQFSVERPDGSNFTLKIRSTKLEDSAMYFCASSGSDFQETQYFGPGTRLLVL.

In DNA, the CDR3 is TGTGCCAGCTCACCACCGACAACCAGGAGGAATGAGCAGTTCTTC. It translates to CASSPPTTRRNEQFF. The chain joins TRBV18 to TRBJ2-1; the D gene is possibly TRBD2 (5 bases). V dropped 0 bases and J dropped 7 bases, with 13 bases sitting between them. Looked up from germline, CDR1 is KGHSH and CDR2 is LQKENI. The CDR3 is 15 amino acids.

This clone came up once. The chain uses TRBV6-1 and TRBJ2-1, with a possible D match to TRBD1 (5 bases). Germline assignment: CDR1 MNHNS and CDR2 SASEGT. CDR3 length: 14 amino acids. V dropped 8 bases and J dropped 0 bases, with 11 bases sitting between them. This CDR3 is CASGGHPSYNEQFF. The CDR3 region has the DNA TGTGCCAGCGGTGGACACCCCTCCTACAATGAGCAGTTCTTC.

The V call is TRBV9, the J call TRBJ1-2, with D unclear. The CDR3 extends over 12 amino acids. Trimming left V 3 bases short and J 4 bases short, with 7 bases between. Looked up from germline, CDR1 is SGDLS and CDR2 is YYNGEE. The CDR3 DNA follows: TGTGCCAGCAGCGCCCCATCCTATGGCTACACCTTC. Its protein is CASSAPSYGYTF.

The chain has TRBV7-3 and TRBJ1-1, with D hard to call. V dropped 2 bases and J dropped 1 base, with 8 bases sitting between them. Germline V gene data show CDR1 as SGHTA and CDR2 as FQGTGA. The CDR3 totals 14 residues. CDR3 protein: CASSLGSSNTEAFF. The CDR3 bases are TGTGCCAGCAGCTTAGGAAGTTCGAACACTGAAGCTTTCTTT. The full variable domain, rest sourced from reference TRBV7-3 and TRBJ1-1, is GAGVSQTPSNKVTEKGKYVELRCDPISGHTALYWYRQSLGQGPEFLIYFQGTGAADDSGLPNDRFFAVRPEGSVSTLKIQRTERGDSAVYLCASSLGSSNTEAFFGQGTRLTVV.

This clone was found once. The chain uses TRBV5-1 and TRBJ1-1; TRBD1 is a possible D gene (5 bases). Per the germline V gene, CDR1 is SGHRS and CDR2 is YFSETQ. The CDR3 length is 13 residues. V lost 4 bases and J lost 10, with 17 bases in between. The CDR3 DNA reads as TGCGCCAGCAGCCTGGGGACGGGTCAAGCAGCTTTCTTT. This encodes CASSLGTGQAAFF.

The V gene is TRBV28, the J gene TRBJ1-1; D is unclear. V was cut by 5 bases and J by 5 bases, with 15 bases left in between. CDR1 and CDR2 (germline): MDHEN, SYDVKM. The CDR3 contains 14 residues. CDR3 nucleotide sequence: TGTGCCAGCAGTCCAAGATGGATTGGGACTGAAGCTTTCTTT. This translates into CASSPRWIGTEAFF.

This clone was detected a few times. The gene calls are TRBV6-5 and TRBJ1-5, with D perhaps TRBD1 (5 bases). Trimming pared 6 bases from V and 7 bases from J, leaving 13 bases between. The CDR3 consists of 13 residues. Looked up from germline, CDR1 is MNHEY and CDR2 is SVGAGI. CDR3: CASSSPRGQPQHF. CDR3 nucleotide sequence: TGTGCCAGCAGCTCTCCTAGGGGCCAGCCCCAGCATTTT.

The CDR3 reads CASSAVYQGLNTEAFF. As DNA, the CDR3 is TGTGCCAGCAGTGCGGTATACCAGGGTTTGAACACTGAAGCTTTCTTT. J is TRBJ1-1 and V is TRBV6-1; possible D gene TRBD1, 5 bases. This CDR3 spans 16 amino acids. Trimming pared 4 bases from V and 0 bases from J, leaving 15 bases between. In germline, CDR1 is MNHNS, CDR2 SASEGT.

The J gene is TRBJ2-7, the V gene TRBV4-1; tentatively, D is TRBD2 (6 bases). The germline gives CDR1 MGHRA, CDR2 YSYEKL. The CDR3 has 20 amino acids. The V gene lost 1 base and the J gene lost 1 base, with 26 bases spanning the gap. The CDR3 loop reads CASSQGGFGGTYRLSYEQYF. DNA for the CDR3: TGCGCCAGCAGCCAAGGGGGGTTTGGCGGGACCTACCGACTTTCCTACGAGCAGTACTTC.

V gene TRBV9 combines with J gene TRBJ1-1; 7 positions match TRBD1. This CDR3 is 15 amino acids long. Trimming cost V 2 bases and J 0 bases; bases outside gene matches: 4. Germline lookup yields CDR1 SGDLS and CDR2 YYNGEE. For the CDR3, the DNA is TGTGCCAGCAGCGTCACAGGGGCAATGAACACTGAAGCTTTCTTT. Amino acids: CASSVTGAMNTEAFF.

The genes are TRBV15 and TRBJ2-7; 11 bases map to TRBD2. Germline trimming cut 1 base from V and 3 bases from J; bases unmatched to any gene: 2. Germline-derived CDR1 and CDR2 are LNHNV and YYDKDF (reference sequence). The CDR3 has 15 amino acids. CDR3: CATSRVAGGRYEQYF. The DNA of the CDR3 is TGTGCCACCAGCAGAGTAGCGGGAGGGCGCTACGAGCAGTACTTC.